This paragraph covers one T cell receptor beta chain sequence. The data are from a study of blood T cell repertoires in COVID-19. For the study at large: The analysed material was cDNA or gDNA that came from T cells, B-cell-depleted T cells, or PBMCs.

In the original processing: The assay estimated nucleated cells by amplifying reference gene primers. Profiled with immunoSEQ multiplex PCR; TCRdb holds only in-frame clones, not every one. V, J and clone size are taken as reported in that table, and D and trimming were inferred from the DNA itself. Of a few hundred thousand clones listed, around 90% are singletons. CDR3 size: 15 residues. Germline CDR1 and CDR2: LGHDT and YNNKEL (reference sequence). The V end lost 1 base, the J end lost 1 base, and 10 bases lay between the germline ends. Enrolled through a virtual design, the participants were between roughly 18 and 90 years of age and came from about two dozen US areas. Cohort placement rested on clinical history that participants reported themselves.

The rearrangement links TRBV3-1 (or the pseudogene TRBV3-2) to TRBJ1-1; D unclear. The receptor was isolated from a young woman with acute COVID-19. Sequencing was done on a sample of PBMCs or T cells enriched from blood (not recorded which). The CDR3 nucleotides read TGTGCCAGCAGCCAAGCCCAGGAGGGGAACACTGAAGCTTTCTTT. Translating it yields CASSQAQEGNTEAFF.